These 11 T cell receptor beta chains were all obtained from the same sample, sequenced in a study of memory CD4+ T cells and cytomegalovirus serostatus. The sort gate was single viable CD3+CD4+CD8-CD45RO+ cells for memory CD4+ T cells. The protocol was immunoSEQ multiplex PCR, while the TCRdb copy is restricted to in-frame clones and leaves out a portion. The data show tens of thousands of clones, about 70% seen once. The sample taken for sequencing was memory CD4+ T cells from blood. The origin of the receptors is an adult in good health and CMV-seronegative.

The chain joins TRBV4-3 to TRBJ2-7, with 8 bases identical to TRBD2. The CDR3 loop spans 15 amino acids. Losses at the gene ends were 4 bases for V and 0 bases for J; bases not matched to a gene: 5. CDR1 and CDR2 (germline): LGHNA, YSLEER. CDR3 residues: CASSLGLASSYEQYF. CDR3 sequence (DNA): TGCGCCAGCAGCCTCGGACTAGCAAGCTCCTACGAGCAGTACTTC.

The V and J genes are TRBV7-8 and TRBJ2-1; 9 nucleotides match TRBD2. CDR1 is SGHVS and CDR2 is FQNEAQ in the germline V gene. V lost 1 base to trimming and J lost 4 bases; unmatched junction nucleotides: 8. The CDR3 sequence is 17 residues long. The DNA of the CDR3 is TGTGCCAGCAGCTTAGGGGGTAGCGGGAGTACATACAATGAGCAGTTCTTC. Translation gives CASSLGGSGSTYNEQFF.

J is TRBJ1-3 and V is TRBV7-6; unclear D gene. The CDR3 loop spans 18 amino acids. Trimming shortened V by 1 base and J by 0 bases, and 16 bases separated the two germline ends. CDR1 is SGHVS, CDR2 FNYEAQ, per germline. The CDR3 DNA is TGTGCCAGCAGCTTAGTCCCCTTGTCGGTCCGCTCTGGAAACACCATATATTTT. Protein product: CASSLVPLSVRSGNTIYF. The full variable domain, in which reference TRBV7-6 and TRBJ1-3 provide the parts outside the CDR3, is GAGVSQSPRYKVTKRGQDVALRCDPISGHVSLYWYRQALGQGPEFLTYFNYEAQQDKSGLPNDRFSAERPEGSISTLTIQRTEQRDSAMYRCASSLVPLSVRSGNTIYFGEGSWLTVV.

V is TRBV6-1 and J is TRBJ1-4; maybe TRBD1 (6 bases). CDR1 and CDR2 from the germline V gene are MNHNS and SASEGT. The CDR3 has 15 amino acids. V dropped 7 bases and J dropped 4 bases, with 16 bases sitting between them. The CDR3 is CASTTGPQFNEKLFF. DNA of the CDR3: TGTGCCAGCACGACAGGCCCGCAGTTTAATGAAAAACTGTTTTTT.

The chain uses TRBV19 and TRBJ2-6; tentatively, D is TRBD1 (6 bases). Germline values: CDR1 LNHDA, CDR2 SQIVND (reference sequence). Trimming removed 7 bases at V and 0 bases at J, with 22 bases between. The CDR3 contains 19 residues. CDR3 amino acids: CASKRRILDRFSGANVLTF. The DNA for the CDR3 is TGTGCCAGTAAGCGGAGGATACTAGACAGGTTCTCTGGGGCCAACGTCCTGACTTTC.

This clone was detected a few times. The chain employs TRBV5-6 and TRBJ1-2, with TRBD1 identical over 9 bases. Germline CDR1 SGHDT, CDR2 YYEEEE. V gave up 4 bases and J gave up 4 bases; unmatched junction bases: 5. This CDR3 contains 14 residues. CDR3 amino acids: CASSRQGGGYGYTF. CDR3 nucleotides: TGTGCCAGCAGCCGACAGGGGGGTGGCTATGGCTACACCTTC.

The V and J genes are TRBV6-5 and TRBJ2-3; D might be TRBD2 (5 bases). The CDR3 runs 15 residues. The ends were cut back, 4 bases at V and 0 bases at J, with 11 bases in the middle. Germline assignment: CDR1 MNHEY and CDR2 SVGAGI. CDR3 sequence reads: CASSFGGPSTDTQYF. The CDR3 DNA reads as TGTGCCAGCAGTTTTGGCGGGCCTAGCACAGATACGCAGTATTTT.

V usage is TRBV6-6 and J usage is TRBJ2-1; no clear D. V gave up 2 bases and J gave up 11 bases, with 10 bases separating them. Germline lookup yields CDR1 MNHNY and CDR2 SVGAGI (reference sequence). The CDR3 spans 12 residues. CDR3 loop: CASSYMGNKQFF. The CDR3 DNA reads TGTGCCAGCAGTTACATGGGGAATAAGCAGTTCTTC.

The chain employs TRBV19 and TRBJ2-2, with D unclear. CDR1 LNHDA and CDR2 SQIVND come from the germline V gene (reference sequence). V gave up 3 bases and J gave up 2 bases, with 7 bases separating them. The CDR3 is 14 amino acids. The CDR3 coding sequence is TGTGCCAGTAGTATGAGGAGAAACACCGGGGAGCTGTTTTTT. This codes for CASSMRRNTGELFF.

In nucleotides, the CDR3 is TGTGCCAGCTCACCACAGGGGCGGTTAGGAGAGCAGTACTTC. Its protein is CASSPQGRLGEQYF. The chain recombines TRBV18 with TRBJ2-7; D might be TRBD1 (5 bases). Germline values: CDR1 KGHSH, CDR2 LQKENI. CDR3 size: 14 residues. The V end lost 1 base, the J end lost 7 bases, and 14 bases lay between the germline ends. The full variable domain, in which reference TRBV18 and TRBJ2-7 provide the parts outside the CDR3, is NAGVMQNPRHLVRRRGQEARLRCSPMKGHSHVYWYRQLPEEGLKFMVYLQKENIIDESGMPKERFSAEFPKEGPSILRIQQVVRGDSAAYFCASSPQGRLGEQYFGPGTRLTVT.

This chain links TRBV18 with TRBJ1-3, with D possibly being TRBD1 (5 bases). The CDR3 length is 15 residues. In germline, CDR1 is KGHSH, CDR2 LQKENI. The V end lost 4 bases, the J end lost 1 base, and 11 bases lay between the germline ends. DNA of the CDR3: TGTGCCAGCTCACAACTCGGGGGTTCTGGAAACACCATATATTTT. Translation: CASSQLGGSGNTIYF.